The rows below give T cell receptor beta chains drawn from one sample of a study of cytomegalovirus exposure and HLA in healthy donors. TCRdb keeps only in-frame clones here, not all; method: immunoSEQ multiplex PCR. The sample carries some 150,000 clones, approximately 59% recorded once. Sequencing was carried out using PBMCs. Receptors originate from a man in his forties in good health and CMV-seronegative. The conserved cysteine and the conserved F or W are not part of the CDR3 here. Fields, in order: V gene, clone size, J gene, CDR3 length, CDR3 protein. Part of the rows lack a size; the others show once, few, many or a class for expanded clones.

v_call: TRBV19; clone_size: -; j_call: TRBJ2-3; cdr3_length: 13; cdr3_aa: ASSIFRRGGHQQY
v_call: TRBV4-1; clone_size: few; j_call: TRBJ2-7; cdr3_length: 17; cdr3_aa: ASSQVGRDRGRGAYEQY
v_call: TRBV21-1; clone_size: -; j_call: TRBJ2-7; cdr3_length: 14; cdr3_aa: ASSSRPGQETYEQY
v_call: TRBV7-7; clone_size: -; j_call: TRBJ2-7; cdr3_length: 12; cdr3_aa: ASSKGQDAYEQY
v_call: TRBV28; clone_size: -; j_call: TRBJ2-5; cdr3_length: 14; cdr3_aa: ASSPVRGAGGETQY
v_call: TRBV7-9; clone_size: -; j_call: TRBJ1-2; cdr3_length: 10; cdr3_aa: ASSLFRGGYT
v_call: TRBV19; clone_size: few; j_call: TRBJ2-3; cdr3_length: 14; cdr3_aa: ASSIGGTGRTDTQY
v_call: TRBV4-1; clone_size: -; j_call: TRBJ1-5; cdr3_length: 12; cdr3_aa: ASSQLVGVQPQH
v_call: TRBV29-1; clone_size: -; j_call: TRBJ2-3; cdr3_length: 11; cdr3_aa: SVTSGGSDTQY
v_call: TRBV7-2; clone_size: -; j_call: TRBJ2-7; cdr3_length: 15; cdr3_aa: ASSLVQTTRWAYEQY
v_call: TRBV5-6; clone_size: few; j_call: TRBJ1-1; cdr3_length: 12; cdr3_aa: ASSRQGFNTEAF
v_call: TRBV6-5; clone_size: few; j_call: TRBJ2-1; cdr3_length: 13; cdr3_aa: ASSPRGDLYNEQF
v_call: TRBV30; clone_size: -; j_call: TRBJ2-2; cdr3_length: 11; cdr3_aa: AYRRVNTGELF
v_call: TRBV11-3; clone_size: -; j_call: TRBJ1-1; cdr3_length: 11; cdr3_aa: ASSLDRNTEAF
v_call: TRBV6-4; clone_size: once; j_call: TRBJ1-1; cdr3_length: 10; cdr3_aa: ASRGGDTEAF
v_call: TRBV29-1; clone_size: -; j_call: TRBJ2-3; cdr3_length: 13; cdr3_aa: SVESQWGATDTQY
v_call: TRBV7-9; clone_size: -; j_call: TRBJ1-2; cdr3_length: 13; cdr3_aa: ASSLVGRGDYGYT
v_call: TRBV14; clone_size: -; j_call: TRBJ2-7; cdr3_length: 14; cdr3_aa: ASSQTIKDRAYEQY
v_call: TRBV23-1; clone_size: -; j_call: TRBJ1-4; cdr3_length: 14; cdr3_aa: ASSQSNHRRNEKLF
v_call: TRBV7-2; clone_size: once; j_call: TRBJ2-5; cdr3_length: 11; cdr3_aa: ASSSAGAETQY
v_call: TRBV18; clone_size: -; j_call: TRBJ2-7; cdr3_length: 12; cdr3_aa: ASSPAREAYEQY
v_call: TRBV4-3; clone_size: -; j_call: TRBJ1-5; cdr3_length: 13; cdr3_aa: ASSQVRGRQQPQH
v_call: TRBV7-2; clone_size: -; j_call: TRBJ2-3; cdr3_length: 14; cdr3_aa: ASSPWLAGGGDTQY
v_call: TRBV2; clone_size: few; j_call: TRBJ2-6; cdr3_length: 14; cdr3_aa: ASTEGGGSGANVLT
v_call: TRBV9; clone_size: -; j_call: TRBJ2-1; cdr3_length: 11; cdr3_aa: ASSTKTGGEQF
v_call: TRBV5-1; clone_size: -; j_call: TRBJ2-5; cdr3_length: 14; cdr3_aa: ASSRLAGGPKETQY
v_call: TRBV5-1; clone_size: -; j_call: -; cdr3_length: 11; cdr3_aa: ASSLGDTYEQY
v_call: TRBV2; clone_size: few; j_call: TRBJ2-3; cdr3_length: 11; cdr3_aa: ASTYGSTDTQY
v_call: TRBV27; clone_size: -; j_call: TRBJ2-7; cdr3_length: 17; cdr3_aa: ASSLSRGALGGGGYEQY
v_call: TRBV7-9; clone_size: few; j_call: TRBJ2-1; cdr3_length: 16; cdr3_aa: ASSFIPQASGSGNEQF
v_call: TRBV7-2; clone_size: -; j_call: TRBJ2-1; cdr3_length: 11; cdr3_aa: ASSLNTYNEQF
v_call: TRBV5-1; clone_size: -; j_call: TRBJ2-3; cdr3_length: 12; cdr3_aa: ASSFNVGRDTQY
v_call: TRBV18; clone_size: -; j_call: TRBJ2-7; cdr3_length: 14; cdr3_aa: ASSPQGQGVVYEQY
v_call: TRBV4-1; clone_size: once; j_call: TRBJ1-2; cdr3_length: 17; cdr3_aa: ASSQGHRDRGSGSYGYT
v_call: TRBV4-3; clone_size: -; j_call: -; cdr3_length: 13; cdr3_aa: ASSQSGLAAYEQY
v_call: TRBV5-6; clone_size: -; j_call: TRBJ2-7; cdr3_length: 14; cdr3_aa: ASSPAWASGLYEQY
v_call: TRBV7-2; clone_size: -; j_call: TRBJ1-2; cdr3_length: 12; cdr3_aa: ASSFTGVNYGYT
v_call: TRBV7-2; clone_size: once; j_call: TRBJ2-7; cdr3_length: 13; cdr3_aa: ASSLGPGHHYEQY
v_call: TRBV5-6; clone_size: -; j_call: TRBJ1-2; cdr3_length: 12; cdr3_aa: ASSRGQANYGYT
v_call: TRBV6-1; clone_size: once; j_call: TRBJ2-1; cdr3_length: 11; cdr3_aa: ASNPDRGNEQF
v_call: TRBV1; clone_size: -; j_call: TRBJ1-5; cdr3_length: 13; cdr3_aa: TSSGELGGNQPQH
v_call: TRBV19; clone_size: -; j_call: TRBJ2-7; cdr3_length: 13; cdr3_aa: ATSPGLDSSYEQY
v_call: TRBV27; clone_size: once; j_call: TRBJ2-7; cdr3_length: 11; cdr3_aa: ASSPGDNPTQY
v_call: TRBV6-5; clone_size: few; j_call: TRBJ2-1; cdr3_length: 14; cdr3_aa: ASSYSSGPGVIEQF
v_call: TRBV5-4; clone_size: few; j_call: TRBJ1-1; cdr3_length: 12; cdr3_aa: ASSRTRQNTEAF
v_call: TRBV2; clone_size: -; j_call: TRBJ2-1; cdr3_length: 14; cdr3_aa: ASSPDWAGGWSEQF
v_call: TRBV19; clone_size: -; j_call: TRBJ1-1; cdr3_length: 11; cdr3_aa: ASSIARGTEAF
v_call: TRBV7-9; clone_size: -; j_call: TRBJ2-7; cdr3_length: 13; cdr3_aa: SSSLASGGNYEQY
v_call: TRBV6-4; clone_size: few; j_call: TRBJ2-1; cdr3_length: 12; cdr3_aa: ASSGTGGSREQF
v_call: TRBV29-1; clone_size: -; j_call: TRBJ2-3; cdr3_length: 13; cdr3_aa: SVVGDRGNTDTQY
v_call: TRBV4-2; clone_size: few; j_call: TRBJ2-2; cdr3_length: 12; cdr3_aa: ASSQDKRTGELF
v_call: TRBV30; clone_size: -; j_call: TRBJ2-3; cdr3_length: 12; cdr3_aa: AWTRDLGPDTQY
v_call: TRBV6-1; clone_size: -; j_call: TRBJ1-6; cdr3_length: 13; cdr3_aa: ASMKGQGYNSPLH
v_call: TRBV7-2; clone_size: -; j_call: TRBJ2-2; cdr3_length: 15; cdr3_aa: ASTEGPGTTNTGELF
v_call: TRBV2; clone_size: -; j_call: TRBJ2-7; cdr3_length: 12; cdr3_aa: ASSDSGGPYEQY
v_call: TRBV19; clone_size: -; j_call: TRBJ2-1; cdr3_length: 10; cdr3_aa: ASSKAGHEQF
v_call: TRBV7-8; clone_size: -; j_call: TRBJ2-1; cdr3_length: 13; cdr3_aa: ASSQLAALDDEQF
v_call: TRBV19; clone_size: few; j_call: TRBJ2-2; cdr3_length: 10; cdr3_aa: ASSTYTGELF
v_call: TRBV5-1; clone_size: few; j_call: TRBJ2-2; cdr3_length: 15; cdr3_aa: ASSLVVGTGNAGELF
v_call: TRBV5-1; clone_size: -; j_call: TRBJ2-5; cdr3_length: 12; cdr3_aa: ASSLVSLQETQY